A single sample gave rise to the 20 T cell receptor beta chains below, sequenced in a study of T cells after yellow fever vaccination (dated by TCRdb to the late 2010s). Reading the label with the study, this specimen's treatment or condition is: live attenuated yellow fever vaccine strain. To prepare the library, 5' RACE was applied. Data came from an Illumina NovaSeq 6000. Using fastp at Q25 and MiXCR, TCRdb reprocessed the public reads and kept productive beta chains. CDR3 protein duplicates are merged, each entry listing the most common genes and DNA. Recorded for this sample are about 340,000 distinct CDR3 sequences; around 13% of them occurred a single time. The ten biggest clones cover 2.5% to 4% of the sample. Specimen: CD4+ T cells sorted from PBMCs, collected 15 days after the yellow fever booster vaccination. These receptors all come from a man aged 18 to 29 who received the YFV17D yellow fever vaccine.

This clonotype appeared a few times. The chain employs TRBV12-3 or TRBV12-4 and TRBJ2-6; no reliable D call. The CDR3 totals 17 residues. V was shortened by 3 bases and J by 4 bases, with 16 bases between the two germline ends. In nucleotides, the CDR3 is TGTGCCAGCAGTTTGGACGTCAGGTGGGTCGGGGCCAACGTCCTGACTTTC. This encodes CASSLDVRWVGANVLTF.

This clonotype was recorded a few times. The chain carries TRBV20-1 and TRBJ1-3; 11 bases line up with TRBD1. Trimming took 1 base from V and 4 from J; bases not matched to a gene: 3. Looked up from germline, CDR1 is DFQATT and CDR2 is SNEGSKA (reference sequence). This CDR3 is 15 amino acids long. The CDR3 nucleotides are TGCAGTGCTAGAGGACGGACAGGGGGCGGAAACACCATATATTTT. Protein: CSARGRTGGGNTIYF.

The V call is TRBV6-5, the J call TRBJ1-5; a weak D match, TRBD1 (6 bases). Germline V gene lookup returns CDR1 MNHEY and CDR2 SVGAGI. Trimming stripped 0 bases from V and 7 bases from J, with 10 bases between. There are 14 residues in the CDR3. The CDR3 is CASSYSQGLQPQHF. As DNA, the CDR3 is TGTGCCAGCAGTTACTCGCAGGGGTTGCAGCCCCAGCATTTT.

The chain has TRBV6-2 or TRBV6-3 and TRBJ1-5; the match to TRBD1 covers 7 bases. Germline V gene lookup returns CDR1 MNHEY and CDR2 SVGEGT. The CDR3 contains 17 residues. V gave up 7 bases and J gave up 0 bases; unmatched junction bases: 12. The CDR3 loop is CASTNNRGENSNQPQHF. The DNA for the CDR3 is TGTGCCAGCACCAACAACAGGGGAGAAAATAGCAATCAGCCCCAGCATTTT.

The rearrangement uses TRBV7-2 and TRBJ2-5; D gene ambiguous. Germline loops: CDR1 SGHTA, CDR2 FQGNSA. Trimming took 4 bases from V and 7 from J, leaving 7 bases between them. This CDR3 is 11 amino acids long. The CDR3 loop is CASSSALTQYF. For the CDR3, the DNA is TGTGCCAGCAGCTCAGCGTTGACCCAGTACTTC. The whole variable domain, filled in from reference TRBV7-2 and TRBJ2-5, reads GAGVSQSPSNKVTEKGKDVELRCDPISGHTALYWYRQSLGQGLEFLIYFQGNSAPDKSGLPSDRFSAERTGGSVSTLTIQRTQQEDSAVYLCASSSALTQYFGPGTRLLVL.

The V gene is TRBV10-3, the J gene TRBJ2-7; TRBD1 agrees at 7 bases. Looked up from germline, CDR1 is ENHRY and CDR2 is SYGVKD. The CDR3 consists of 14 residues. The V segment lost 3 bases and the J segment 6 bases; nucleotides outside the gene matches: 8. Here the CDR3 reads CAISDSGQEREQYV. CDR3 DNA sequence: TGTGCCATCAGTGACAGCGGACAGGAGCGCGAGCAGTACGTC.

This clonotype occurred a few times. The chain is built from TRBV6-5 and TRBJ2-2, with a tentative D call TRBD1 (5 bases). Germline V gives CDR1 MNHEY, CDR2 SVGAGI. The CDR3 loop spans 13 amino acids. V lost 6 bases, J lost 3 bases, and 8 bases lay in between. CDR3 sequence: CASRRQYTGELFF. CDR3 bases: TGTGCCAGCAGACGACAGTACACCGGGGAGCTGTTTTTT.

This clonotype was seen many times. The genes are TRBV18 and TRBJ2-7; D remains unclear. The length of the CDR3 is 12 residues. V shed 3 bases and J shed 4 bases, with 7 bases lying between them. Germline V CDR1 and CDR2: KGHSH, LQKENI. As DNA, the CDR3 is TGTGCCAGCTCACCGGGTTCGTACGAGCAGTACGTC. It encodes CASSPGSYEQYV.

A few counts support this clonotype. V usage is TRBV6-2 or TRBV6-3 and J usage is TRBJ2-3; TRBD1 might be the D (5 bases). The CDR3 is 15 amino acids. Looked up from germline, CDR1 is MNHEY and CDR2 is SVGEGT. Trimming cost V 6 bases and J 1 base, with 14 bases left between them. CDR3 protein: CASRTALRGTDTQYF. DNA for the CDR3: TGTGCCAGCAGGACAGCCCTAAGGGGCACAGATACGCAGTATTTT.

This clonotype was counted a few times. J is TRBJ2-2 and V is TRBV7-6, with D perhaps matching TRBD1 (6 bases). The length of the CDR3 is 17 residues. Looked up from germline, CDR1 is SGHVS and CDR2 is FNYEAQ. Trimming shortened V by 4 bases and J by 3 bases, and 18 bases separated the two germline ends. The CDR3 DNA reads as TGTGCCAGCAGCTCCCGGGGTGGGGCAGGGGACACCGGGGAGCTGTTTTTT. Translation gives CASSSRGGAGDTGELFF.

This clonotype was counted ten times or more. The chain recombines TRBV4-1 with TRBJ1-2; D is ambiguous. This CDR3 comprises 12 residues. CDR1 MGHRA and CDR2 YSYEKL come from the germline V gene. V was trimmed by 0 bases and J by 5 bases, leaving 4 bases between them. CDR3 DNA: TGCGCCAGCAGCCAAGACCGGTATGGCTACACCTTC. It codes for CASSQDRYGYTF.

This clonotype was seen only a few times. The J gene is TRBJ1-2, the V gene TRBV7-9; D gene ambiguous. Germline loops: CDR1 SEHNR, CDR2 FQNEAQ (reference sequence). The CDR3 length is 14 residues. Trimming left V 5 bases short and J 3 bases short, with 13 bases between. This CDR3 reads CASSREPNDYGYTF. Written as DNA, the CDR3 is TGTGCCAGCAGCCGAGAACCAAACGACTATGGCTACACCTTC.

The chain carries TRBV14 and TRBJ2-2; TRBD2 matches 8 bases. Per the germline V gene, CDR1 is SGHDN and CDR2 is FVKESK. J lost 4 bases, V lost 6 bases, and 13 bases had no gene match. The CDR3 loop spans 17 amino acids. The CDR3 protein is CASSSSRAGLVTGELFF. As DNA, the CDR3 is TGTGCCAGCAGTTCGTCCCGAGCGGGACTAGTCACCGGGGAGCTGTTTTTT.

The chain is built from TRBV12-3 or TRBV12-4 and TRBJ2-7, with TRBD2 matching 9 bases. V lost 5 bases to trimming and J lost 4 bases; unmatched junction nucleotides: 6. The CDR3 extends over 14 amino acids. CDR3: CASSTGTSFYEQYF. The CDR3 region has the DNA TGTGCCAGCAGTACCGGGACTAGCTTTTACGAGCAGTACTTC.

This chain uses TRBV6-6 with TRBJ1-4, with 8 bases aligning to TRBD1. The trim removed 7 bases at V and 3 bases at J, leaving 7 bases unmatched. Germline lookup yields CDR1 MNHNY and CDR2 SVGAGI (reference sequence). CDR3 length equals 15 residues. The CDR3 loop is CASNSQGVSNEKLFF. The CDR3 DNA sequence: TGTGCCAGCAACTCACAGGGGGTTTCTAATGAAAAACTGTTTTTT.

The chain couples TRBV5-1 to TRBJ1-1; a possible D gene is TRBD1 (6 bases). CDR1 and CDR2 from the germline V gene are SGHRS and YFSETQ. Trimming pared 3 bases from V and 5 bases from J, leaving 20 bases between. The CDR3 covers 16 residues. The CDR3 sequence is CASSSTTGRKSTEAFF. DNA of the CDR3: TGCGCCAGCAGCTCGACTACAGGGCGAAAATCTACTGAAGCTTTCTTT.

This clonotype occurred a few times. The chain uses TRBV10-3 and TRBJ2-2; D call uncertain. Trimming left V 0 bases short and J 7 bases short, with 3 bases between. The CDR3 contains 12 residues. In germline, CDR1 is ENHRY, CDR2 SYGVKD. Here the CDR3 reads CAISESFGELFF. The CDR3, as DNA: TGTGCCATCAGTGAGTCTTTCGGGGAGCTGTTTTTT.

This clonotype was recorded many times. The V gene is TRBV7-2, the J gene TRBJ2-5, with 8 positions matching TRBD2. This CDR3 region has 16 residues. The germline CDR1 and CDR2 sequences are SGHTA and FQGNSA. The ends lost 3 bases at V and 2 bases at J; junction bases unmatched: 8. The CDR3 spells CASSFYGGGGQETQYF. The CDR3 bases are TGTGCCAGCAGCTTTTACGGTGGCGGGGGGCAAGAGACCCAGTACTTC.

The CDR3, as DNA: TGCGCCAGCAGCTTGGAGGGAGGGGGGAACACTGAAGCTTTCTTT. It yields the protein CASSLEGGGNTEAFF. The chain is built from TRBV5-1 and TRBJ1-1; D possibly corresponds to TRBD1 (6 bases). Per germline, CDR1 SGHRS and CDR2 YFSETQ. The CDR3 runs to 15 residues. With 0 bases removed from V and 1 base from J, the gap between germline ends came to 10 bases.

This clonotype was observed a few times. The J gene is TRBJ2-7, the V gene TRBV6-5, with TRBD1 matching 7 bases. V dropped 2 bases and J dropped 3; count of bases not matched to a gene: 10. The CDR3 length is 16 residues. Per germline, CDR1 MNHEY and CDR2 SVGAGI. This CDR3 reads CASSYGVGTANYEQYF. For the CDR3, the DNA is TGTGCCAGCAGTTACGGCGTAGGGACAGCAAACTACGAGCAGTACTTC.